This T cell receptor beta chain originates from a study of spatial heterogeneity in lung cancer. Study as a whole: Alpha-chain detections were consistently fewer than beta-chain detections among the sequences. Whole-study findings and limits: Tumor T cells had an estimated coverage that came to around 7% for alpha chains and about 13% for beta chains. Counts of expanded intratumoral alpha and beta TCRs tracked tumor mutation counts.

This clonotype was counted many times. Its antigen is still unknown. Being off target in a library aimed at alpha chains, this beta chain has a size of little meaning. TCRdb recomputed calls from the 5' RACE reads with MiXCR, one row per CDR3 protein. The table includes 15,000 to 20,000 distinct CDR3 sequences, 5.5% to 6.5% detected once. CDR3 size: 15 residues. The junction had 6 bases not matched to a gene; V was cut back by 5 bases and J by 5 bases. Germline CDR1 is SGHVS and CDR2 is FQNEAQ. Time point noted: sample taken at primary tumor resection. The clonotype originates from a female donor with early-stage non-small cell lung cancer. The sequenced sample was lung tumor tissue, obtained at surgery. The chain employs TRBV7-8 and TRBJ1-6; 7 bases are shared with TRBD1. The CDR3 here is CASSLPGQHNSPLHF. The CDR3, as DNA: TGTGCCAGCAGCCTTCCGGGACAGCATAATTCACCCCTCCACTTT.